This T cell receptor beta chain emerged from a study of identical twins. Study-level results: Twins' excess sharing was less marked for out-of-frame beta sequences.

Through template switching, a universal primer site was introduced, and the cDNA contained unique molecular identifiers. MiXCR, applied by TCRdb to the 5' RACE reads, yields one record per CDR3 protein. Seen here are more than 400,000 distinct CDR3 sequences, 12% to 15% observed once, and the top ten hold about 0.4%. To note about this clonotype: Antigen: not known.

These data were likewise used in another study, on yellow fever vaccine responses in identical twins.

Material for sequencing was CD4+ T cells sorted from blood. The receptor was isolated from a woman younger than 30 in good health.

CDR3 in DNA: TGTGCCAGCAGTTCGCTAGCGGCCTTTAGGGAGACCCAGTACTTC. Amino acid sequence: CASSSLAAFRETQYF. The chain employs TRBV28 and TRBJ2-5; 7 bases match TRBD2. In germline, CDR1 is MDHEN, CDR2 SYDVKM. This CDR3 has 15 amino acids. Losses at the gene ends were 4 bases for V and 5 bases for J; bases not matched to a gene: 10. Supplemented by reference TRBV28 and TRBJ2-5, the full variable domain reads DVKVTQSSRYLVKRTGEKVFLECVQDMDHENMFWYRQDPGLGLRLIYFSYDVKMKEKGDIPEGYSVSREKKERFSLILESASTNQTSMYLCASSSLAAFRETQYFGPGTRLLVL.